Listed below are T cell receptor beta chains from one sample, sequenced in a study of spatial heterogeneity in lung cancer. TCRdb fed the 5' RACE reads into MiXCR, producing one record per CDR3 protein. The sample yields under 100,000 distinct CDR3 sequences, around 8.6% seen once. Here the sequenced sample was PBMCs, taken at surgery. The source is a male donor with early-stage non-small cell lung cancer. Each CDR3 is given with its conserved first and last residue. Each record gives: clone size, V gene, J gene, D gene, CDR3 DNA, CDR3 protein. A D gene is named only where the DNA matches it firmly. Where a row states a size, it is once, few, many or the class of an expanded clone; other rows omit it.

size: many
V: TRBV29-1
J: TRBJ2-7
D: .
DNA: TGCAGCGTCAAGACAAGGGGCGAGCAGTACTTC
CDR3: CSVKTRGEQYF

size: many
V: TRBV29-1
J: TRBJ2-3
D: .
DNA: TGCAGCGTTGCGGGGCCCGGTGCGGTCGATACGCAGTATTTT
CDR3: CSVAGPGAVDTQYF

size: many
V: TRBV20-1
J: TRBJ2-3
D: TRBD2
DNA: TGCAGTGCTAGAGATACGGGACTAGCGGGTAGCACAGATACGCAGTATTTT
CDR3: CSARDTGLAGSTDTQYF

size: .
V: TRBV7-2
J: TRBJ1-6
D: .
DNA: TGTGCCAGCAGCTTAGTGGCAGGAACCCATAATTCACCCCTCCACTTT
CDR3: CASSLVAGTHNSPLHF

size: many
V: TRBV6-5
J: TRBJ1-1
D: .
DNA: TGTGCCAGCAGTTACTCGGGGGAAGTTGAAGCTTTCTTT
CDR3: CASSYSGEVEAFF

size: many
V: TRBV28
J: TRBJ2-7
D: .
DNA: TGTGCCAGCACCCCGACAGGTCCCTACGAGCAGTACTTC
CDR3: CASTPTGPYEQYF

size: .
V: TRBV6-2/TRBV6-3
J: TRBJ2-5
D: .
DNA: TGTGCCAGCAGTTACTCAAATCCGGGGCAAGAGACCCAGTACTTC
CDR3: CASSYSNPGQETQYF

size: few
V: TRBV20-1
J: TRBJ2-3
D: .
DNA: TGCAGTGCTAGAGATCCGGCAGCCCGCACAGATACGCAGTATTTT
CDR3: CSARDPAARTDTQYF

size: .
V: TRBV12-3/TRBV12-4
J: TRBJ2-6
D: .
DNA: TGTGCCAGCAGTTTTTCGGGTGGGGCCAACGTCCTGACTTTC
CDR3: CASSFSGGANVLTF

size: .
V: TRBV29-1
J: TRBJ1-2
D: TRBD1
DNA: TGCAGCGTTAGAACTGGACAGGGGCTCGGCTACACCTTC
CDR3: CSVRTGQGLGYTF

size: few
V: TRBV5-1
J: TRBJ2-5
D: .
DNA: TGCGCCAGCAGCGGGGGGGCCGAGGGTGAGACCCAGTACTTC
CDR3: CASSGGAEGETQYF

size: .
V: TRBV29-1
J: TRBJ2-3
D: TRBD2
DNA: TGCAGCGTTGAGGGACTAGCGGGACTCCCAGATACGCAGTATTTT
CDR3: CSVEGLAGLPDTQYF

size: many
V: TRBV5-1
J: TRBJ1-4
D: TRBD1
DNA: TGCGCCAGCAGCTTGGGGGACAGGACTAATGAAAAACTGTTTTTT
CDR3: CASSLGDRTNEKLFF

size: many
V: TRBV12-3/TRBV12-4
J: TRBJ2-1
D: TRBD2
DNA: TGTGCCAGCAGTTTAGGCCTAGCGGGAGGATTGAATGAGCAGTTCTTC
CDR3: CASSLGLAGGLNEQFF

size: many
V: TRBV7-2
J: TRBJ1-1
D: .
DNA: TGTGCCAGCAGCTTAGCGAGACAAACTGAAGCTTTCTTT
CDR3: CASSLARQTEAFF

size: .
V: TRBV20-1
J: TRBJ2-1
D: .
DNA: TGCAGTGTTAAAGTCTACAATGAGCAGTTCTTC
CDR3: CSVKVYNEQFF

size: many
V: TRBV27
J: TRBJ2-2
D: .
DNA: TGTGCCAGCAGTTTATTCCCGTCACCCGGGGAGCTGTTTTTT
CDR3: CASSLFPSPGELFF

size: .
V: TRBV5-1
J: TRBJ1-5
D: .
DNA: TGCGCCAGCAGCTTCGAGGGAGTAGATCAGCCCCAGCATTTT
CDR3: CASSFEGVDQPQHF

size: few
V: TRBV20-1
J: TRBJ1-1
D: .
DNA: TGCAGTGCTAGATTGGAGAACACTGAAGCTTTCTTT
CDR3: CSARLENTEAFF

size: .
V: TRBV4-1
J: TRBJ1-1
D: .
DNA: TGCGCCAGCAGCCAAATGGGGATGGTAGATGGCAGCCGTGGCACTGAAGCTTTCTTT
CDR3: CASSQMGMVDGSRGTEAFF

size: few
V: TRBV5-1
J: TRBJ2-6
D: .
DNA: TGCGCCAGCAGCTTCGACGGAACTTCCTCTGGGGCCAACGTCCTGACTTTC
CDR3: CASSFDGTSSGANVLTF

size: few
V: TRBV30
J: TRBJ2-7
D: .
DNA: TGTGCCTGGAGTGCTGAGGGGTACGAGCAGTACTTC
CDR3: CAWSAEGYEQYF

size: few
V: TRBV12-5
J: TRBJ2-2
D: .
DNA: TGTGCTAGTGGTTTGCCATCGGTTGGTGGCAGCGGGGAGCTGTTTTTT
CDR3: CASGLPSVGGSGELFF

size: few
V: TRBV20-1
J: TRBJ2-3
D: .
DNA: TGCAGTGCTAGACCACTAAGTAGCGGTAGCACAGATACGCAGTATTTT
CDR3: CSARPLSSGSTDTQYF

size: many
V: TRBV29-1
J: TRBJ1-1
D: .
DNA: TGCAGCGTACACCGGGACATAAGGGATACTGAAGCTTTCTTT
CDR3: CSVHRDIRDTEAFF

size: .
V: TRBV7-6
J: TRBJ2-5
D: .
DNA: TGTGCCAGCAGTACCCGGGGAGAGACCCAGTACTTC
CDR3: CASSTRGETQYF